This T cell receptor beta chain stems from a study of cytomegalovirus exposure and HLA in healthy donors. General observations from the study: According to the study, roughly 160 TCR beta chains were cytomegalovirus-associated.

A multiplex PCR was run with 60 Vbeta primers and 13 Jbeta primers. Using immunoSEQ multiplex PCR, the repertoire was profiled, and TCRdb retains in-frame clones only, with some absent. The repertoire holds some 150,000 clones, 80% to 90% seen once, with about 7.7% in the top ten. As to this clone: Its antigen is unknown.

Trimming at V came to 3 bases and at J to 5 bases, leaving 8 bases not matched to a gene. Germline V gene sequence: CDR1 SGDLS, CDR2 YYNGEE. The CDR3 loop spans 16 amino acids. Source material: PBMCs. The sequence derives from a woman aged 30 to 39 in good health and CMV-seropositive. The chain recombines TRBV9 with TRBJ2-2; 9 nucleotides match TRBD1. The chain's CDR3 is CASSGGTGTGTGELFF. The CDR3 DNA sequence: TGTGCCAGCAGCGGAGGGACAGGGACGGGGACCGGGGAGCTGTTTTTT.